There are many counts of the clone carrying this T cell receptor beta chain. Its specificity is not known. The authors diagnosed from clinical symptoms, serum thyroxine, TRAb, thyroid ultrasound and orbital computed tomography. This sample stems from a study of Graves' ophthalmopathy and Graves' hyperthyroidism. Study-wide findings and caveats: Researchers report that a 13-signature model separated ophthalmopathy from stable hyperthyroidism, posting about 90% sensitivity and less than 82% specificity. The model forecast ophthalmopathy progression, reaching roughly 70% sensitivity and roughly 72% specificity.

TCR beta CDR3 regions were amplified from RNA transcripts. Amplification began with first-round RT-PCR using HTBI primers, then second-round multiplex PCR was performed. MiXCR was run by TCRdb on the multiplex PCR reads, yielding one entry per CDR3 protein. The data show 350,000 to 450,000 distinct CDR3 sequences, approximately 20% seen once. This CDR3 region has 15 residues. Germline CDR1 and CDR2: MNHEY and SVGEGT. V was clipped by 2 bases and J by 1 base; unmatched bases: 4. The sequence was collected from a woman aged 18-30 years with Graves' ophthalmopathy. V usage is TRBV6-2 or TRBV6-3 and J usage is TRBJ2-5; TRBD2 agrees at 7 bases. Material for sequencing was peripheral blood. The DNA for the CDR3 is TGTGCCAGCAGTTACCCGGGACTACCCCAAGAGACCCAGTACTTC. Translation: CASSYPGLPQETQYF.